The T cell receptor (beta chain) described here comes from a study of blood T cell repertoires in COVID-19. The repertoire was sequenced with immunoSEQ multiplex PCR; TCRdb's copy has only in-frame clones and lacks some. Of almost 40,000 clones in the sample, around 85% were seen once. Material for sequencing was peripheral blood. This sequence originates from a man in his fifties or sixties with acute or convalescent COVID-19.

The CDR3 bases are TGTGCCAGCTCACGGATTACCGGGTCCACCTATGCAACTAATGAAAAACTGTTTTTT. Encoded protein: CASSRITGSTYATNEKLFF. The V call is TRBV18, the J call TRBJ1-4; D not certain. Germline assignment: CDR1 KGHSH and CDR2 LQKENI. Trimming took off 4 bases at V and 0 bases at J, with 21 bases between the two ends. This CDR3 region has 19 residues. Drawing the rest from reference TRBV18 and TRBJ1-4, the complete variable domain is NAGVMQNPRHLVRRRGQEARLRCSPMKGHSHVYWYRQLPEEGLKFMVYLQKENIIDESGMPKERFSAEFPKEGPSILRIQQVVRGDSAAYFCASSRITGSTYATNEKLFFGSGTQLSVL.